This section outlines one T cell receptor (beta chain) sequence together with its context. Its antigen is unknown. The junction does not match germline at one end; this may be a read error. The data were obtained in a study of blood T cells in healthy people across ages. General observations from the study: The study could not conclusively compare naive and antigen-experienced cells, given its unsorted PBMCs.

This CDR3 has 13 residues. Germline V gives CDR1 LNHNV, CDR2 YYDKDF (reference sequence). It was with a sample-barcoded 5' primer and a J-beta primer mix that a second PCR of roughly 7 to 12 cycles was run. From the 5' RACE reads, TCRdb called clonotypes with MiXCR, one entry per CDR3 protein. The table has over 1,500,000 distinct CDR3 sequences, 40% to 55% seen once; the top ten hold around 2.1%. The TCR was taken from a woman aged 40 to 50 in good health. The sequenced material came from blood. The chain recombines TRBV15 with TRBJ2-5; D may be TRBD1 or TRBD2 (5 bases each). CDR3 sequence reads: CVTSGGFQETQYF. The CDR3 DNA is TGTGTCACCAGTGGGGGATTCCAAGAGACCCAGTACTTC.